Shown below are 27 T cell receptor beta chains from a single sample sequenced in a study of blood T cell repertoires in COVID-19. Assay used: immunoSEQ multiplex PCR; TCRdb lists only in-frame clones, some missing. The sample records over 120,000 clones, about three quarters being singletons. The specimen sequenced was PBMCs or T cells enriched from blood (not recorded which). The receptors come from a woman in her fifties or sixties who had recovered from COVID-19.

V usage is TRBV28 and J usage is TRBJ1-3; D gene unclear. Looked up from germline, CDR1 is MDHEN and CDR2 is SYDVKM. V was pared by 8 bases and J by 4 bases, with 15 bases between. The CDR3 is made up of 14 amino acids. The CDR3: CASSIGVKGNTIYF. CDR3 nucleotide sequence: TGTGCCAGCTCCATCGGGGTCAAGGGAAACACCATATATTTT.

V usage is TRBV7-8 and J usage is TRBJ2-5, with D hard to call. Germline V lookup: CDR1 SGHVS, CDR2 FQNEAQ. Trimming took 7 bases from V and 5 from J, leaving 17 bases between them. This CDR3 is built from 14 residues. The CDR3 sequence: CASTTTGVRETQYF. CDR3 in DNA: TGTGCCAGCACCACAACTGGAGTCCGGGAGACCCAGTACTTC.

CDR3 residues: CASSLLVGGPGWAAEQFF. CDR3 in DNA: TGTGCCAGCAGCTTGCTCGTGGGGGGGCCTGGCTGGGCGGCTGAGCAGTTCTTC. The chain carries TRBV7-6 and TRBJ2-1; D perhaps matches TRBD2 (7 bases). This CDR3 spans 18 amino acids. Germline V gene sequence: CDR1 SGHVS, CDR2 FNYEAQ. Trimming took off 3 bases at V and 9 bases at J, with 27 bases between the two ends.

The rearrangement joins TRBV5-8 to TRBJ1-2, with D perhaps TRBD1 (5 bases). The length of the CDR3 is 14 residues. The V gene's germline CDR1 is SGHTS and CDR2 YDEGEE. Trimming cost V 2 bases and J 0 bases, with 8 bases left between them. CDR3 in DNA: TGTGCCAGCAGCTTAACAGGAGCTAACTATGGCTACACCTTC. As protein: CASSLTGANYGYTF.

The J gene is TRBJ2-1, the V gene TRBV5-1; TRBD1 might be the D (5 bases). Looked up from germline, CDR1 is SGHRS and CDR2 is YFSETQ. With 2 bases removed from V and 5 bases from J, the gap between germline ends came to 11 bases. CDR3 length: 14 amino acids. Here the CDR3 DNA reads TGCGCCAGCAGCTTCAGGGTAGGGGACAATGAGCAGTTCTTC. Its translation is CASSFRVGDNEQFF.

This clone was seen ten or more times. The rearrangement joins TRBV5-4 to TRBJ2-7; TRBD2 aligns across 11 bases. CDR1 SGHNT and CDR2 YYREEE come from the germline V gene (reference sequence). V was pared by 4 bases and J by 4 bases, with 4 bases of the junction left unmatched. CDR3 length equals 14 residues. DNA of the CDR3: TGTGCCAGCAGCGCGGGACTAGCGGAATACGAGCAGTACTTC. It specifies CASSAGLAEYEQYF.

CDR3 sequence reads: CASGGTGVQETQYF. CDR3 DNA: TGCGCCAGCGGAGGGACAGGAGTACAAGAGACCCAGTACTTC. The chain recombines TRBV5-1 with TRBJ2-5, with 8 positions matching TRBD1. The germline CDR1 and CDR2 sequences are SGHRS and YFSETQ. V dropped 7 bases and J dropped 2; count of bases not matched to a gene: 7. This CDR3 is 14 amino acids long.

The chain carries TRBV24-1 and TRBJ2-3; 7 bases match TRBD1. The CDR3 is 12 residues long. With 9 bases clipped from V and 2 bases from J, the junction kept 1 base outside the gene matches. CDR1 is KGHDR, CDR2 SFDVKD, per germline. CDR3 DNA: TGTGCCACCGGGACAGCCACAGATACGCAGTATTTT. This sequence encodes CATGTATDTQYF.

V is TRBV5-1 and J is TRBJ2-6; 7 positions match TRBD1. CDR3 length: 16 amino acids. Trimming removed 4 bases from V and 2 bases from J; junction bases left unmatched: 6. The V gene's germline CDR1 is SGHRS and CDR2 YFSETQ. The CDR3 DNA sequence: TGCGCCAGCAGCGCTTCAACAGGGGCTGGGGCCAACGTCCTGACTTTC. It yields the protein CASSASTGAGANVLTF.

The chain has TRBV7-9 and TRBJ1-1; no firm D call. The CDR3 loop spans 14 amino acids. Germline V lookup: CDR1 SEHNR, CDR2 FQNEAQ (reference sequence). Between the trimmed V and J ends, which lost 3 bases and 6 bases, there was a span of 14 bases. The CDR3 DNA is TGTGCCAGCAGCTTTGAGCCGTCACGGGCTGAAGCTTTCTTT. It yields the protein CASSFEPSRAEAFF.

This rearrangement joins TRBV5-6 to TRBJ1-1, with TRBD1 identical over 8 bases. Germline CDR1 SGHDT, CDR2 YYEEEE. The CDR3 length is 17 residues. V trimming: 4 bases; J trimming: 5 bases; junction bases outside the gene matches: 16. CDR3 residues: CASSDGQGEVKRTEAFF. As DNA, the CDR3 is TGTGCCAGCAGCGACGGACAGGGAGAGGTGAAAAGGACTGAAGCTTTCTTT.

This clone was counted a single time. The V gene is TRBV3-1 (or the pseudogene TRBV3-2), the J gene TRBJ2-7; possibly TRBD2 for D (5 bases). Trimming removed 1 base from V and 4 bases from J, with 11 bases in between. Per the germline V gene, CDR1 is LGHDT and CDR2 is YNNKEL (reference sequence). This CDR3 comprises 14 residues. CDR3 region: CASSQVAGLYEQYF. CDR3 in DNA: TGTGCCAGCAGCCAAGTTGCAGGACTGTACGAGCAGTACTTC.

The chain uses TRBV11-3 and TRBJ2-7; 7 nucleotides line up with TRBD1. This CDR3 has 16 amino acids. With 1 base clipped from V and 1 base from J, the junction kept 7 bases outside the gene matches. The V gene's germline CDR1 is SGHNT and CDR2 YENEEA. The CDR3 DNA is TGTGCCAGCAGCTTAGGGCAGGGGGTTATATCCTACGAGCAGTACTTC. Its protein product is CASSLGQGVISYEQYF.

The chain uses TRBV12-3 or TRBV12-4 and TRBJ2-3, with a tentative D call TRBD2 (6 bases). The ends were cut back, 7 bases at V and 4 bases at J, with 9 bases in the middle. The CDR3 has 12 residues. The CDR3 protein is CASNRLADTQYF. CDR3 nucleotide sequence: TGTGCCAGCAACCGACTAGCAGATACGCAGTATTTT.

The chain uses TRBV9 and TRBJ2-1, with D maybe TRBD2 (6 bases). The germline V gene encodes CDR1 SGDLS and CDR2 YYNGEE. CDR3 length: 16 residues. V lost 3 bases and J lost 4, with 17 bases in between. CDR3 sequence: CASSAAGKAGYNEQFF. The DNA of the CDR3 is TGTGCCAGCAGCGCCGCGGGGAAGGCTGGGTACAATGAGCAGTTCTTC.

The CDR3 here is CASSQELPSYNEQFF. CDR3 nucleotides: TGCGCCAGCAGCCAAGAACTCCCCTCCTACAATGAGCAGTTCTTC. The V and J genes are TRBV4-1 and TRBJ2-1; D uncertain. Germline assignment: CDR1 MGHRA and CDR2 YSYEKL. The V end lost 0 bases, the J end lost 0 bases, and 6 bases lay between the germline ends. This CDR3 spans 15 amino acids.

The chain recombines TRBV7-3 with TRBJ2-1; 9 bases align to TRBD2. The trim removed 1 base at V and 3 bases at J, leaving 7 bases unmatched. Germline V gene sequence: CDR1 SGHTA, CDR2 FQGTGA. The CDR3 is made up of 17 amino acids. This CDR3 reads CASSLMKGREGYNEQFF. The CDR3, as DNA: TGTGCCAGCAGCTTAATGAAAGGGCGGGAGGGCTACAATGAGCAGTTCTTC.

The genes are TRBV2 and TRBJ2-2; 8 bases line up with TRBD1. The V and J ends lost 6 bases and 7 bases, in that order; junction bases with no gene match: 7. The germline V gene has CDR1 SNHLY and CDR2 FYNNEI. This CDR3 contains 14 residues. In nucleotides, the CDR3 is TGTGCCAGCAGATCAGGGGGCGATGACGGGGAGCTGTTTTTT. Protein sequence: CASRSGGDDGELFF.

This chain joins TRBV6-4 and TRBJ2-2; 8 positions match TRBD2. The CDR3 runs to 15 residues. After removal of 5 bases from V and 3 bases from J, the junction contained 5 bases not matched to a gene. Germline values: CDR1 MRHNA, CDR2 SNTAGT. The CDR3 here is CASSPTGGDTGELFF. CDR3 bases: TGTGCCAGCAGTCCCACGGGGGGGGACACCGGGGAGCTGTTTTTT.

The chain uses TRBV6-6 and TRBJ2-5; weak D call: TRBD2 (6 bases). V dropped 5 bases and J dropped 0 bases, with 10 bases sitting between them. CDR1 MNHNY and CDR2 SVGAGI come from the germline V gene (reference sequence). The CDR3 loop spans 14 amino acids. CDR3 region: CASSRGTYQETQYF. CDR3 nucleotide sequence: TGTGCCAGCAGTCGAGGGACTTACCAAGAGACCCAGTACTTC.

V is TRBV28 and J is TRBJ2-1, with a possible D match to TRBD2 (7 bases). V lost 1 base and J lost 7, with 17 bases in between. From germline, CDR1 is MDHEN and CDR2 SYDVKM. The CDR3 is 16 amino acids. CDR3 in amino acids: CASSLLGRGGRNEQFF. In DNA, the CDR3 is TGTGCCAGCAGTTTATTGGGCAGGGGAGGGAGGAATGAGCAGTTCTTC.

The chain combines TRBV20-1 with TRBJ1-5; 8 bases are a match to TRBD1. J gave up 2 bases and V 3 bases, and 6 bases lay outside the gene matches. CDR1 and CDR2 (germline): DFQATT, SNEGSKA (reference sequence). The CDR3 loop spans 15 amino acids. This CDR3 reads CSASQGAGGNQPQHF. CDR3 nucleotides: TGCAGTGCTAGTCAGGGGGCCGGGGGCAATCAGCCCCAGCATTTT.

This chain links TRBV28 with TRBJ2-3, with 8 bases matching TRBD2. The CDR3 covers 16 residues. The V gene's germline CDR1 is MDHEN and CDR2 SYDVKM. Losses at the gene ends were 4 bases for V and 6 bases for J; bases not matched to a gene: 12. In DNA form, the CDR3 reads TGTGCCAGCAGTTCACAACCGGGACTAGTGCTGGATACGCAGTATTTT. Translated: CASSSQPGLVLDTQYF.

The chain uses TRBV10-3 and TRBJ2-2, with D hard to call. V was trimmed by 10 bases and J by 1 base, leaving 10 bases between them. CDR1 is ENHRY, CDR2 SYGVKD, per germline. The CDR3 is 13 residues long. The CDR3 nucleotides are TGTGCCACCAATAGCTGGAACACCGGGGAGCTGTTTTTT. This translates into CATNSWNTGELFF.

The chain recombines TRBV7-9 with TRBJ1-2; D is unresolved. The germline V and J ends were trimmed by 7 bases and 8 bases, with 20 bases remaining between them. The CDR3 covers 14 residues. CDR1 is SEHNR, CDR2 FQNEAQ, per germline (reference sequence). CDR3 coding DNA: TGTGCCAGCACCGAAGAGGGAGGGAGAGAAGGCTACACCTTC. Protein sequence: CASTEEGGREGYTF.

The chain is built from TRBV12-3 or TRBV12-4 and TRBJ2-7, with D tentatively TRBD2 (5 bases). V lost 4 bases and J lost 4, with 5 bases in between. The CDR3 totals 11 residues. In DNA form, the CDR3 reads TGTGCCAGCAGTTCGGGATACGAGCAGTACTTC. It translates to CASSSGYEQYF.

V gene TRBV18 combines with J gene TRBJ1-1; 7 bases agree with TRBD1. V was clipped by 5 bases and J by 0 bases; unmatched bases: 9. Per the germline V gene, CDR1 is KGHSH and CDR2 is LQKENI. This CDR3 has 16 amino acids. CDR3 region: CASSEGTASLNTEAFF. CDR3 bases: TGTGCCAGCTCAGAAGGGACAGCCTCCCTGAACACTGAAGCTTTCTTT.